Following are 8 T cell receptor beta chains from one sample sequenced in a study of cytomegalovirus exposure and HLA in healthy donors. PCR amplification relied on 60 Vbeta primers (plus 13 Jbeta primers). TCRdb keeps only in-frame clones here, not all; method: immunoSEQ multiplex PCR. The data show about 110,000 clones, 70% to 80% seen once. The sequencing input was PBMCs. The receptors here all came from a man aged 40-50 years in good health and CMV-seronegative.

V is TRBV5-1 and J is TRBJ2-3; 14 positions agree with TRBD2. Unmatched junction bases numbered 5, after V lost 0 bases and J lost 5 bases. CDR1 and CDR2 (germline): SGHRS, YFSETQ. The CDR3 is 17 residues long. The CDR3 DNA follows: TGCGCCAGCAGCTTGGGGGGGACTAGCGGGAGTCTAGATACGCAGTATTTT. Its translation: CASSLGGTSGSLDTQYF. Variable domain in full (rest from reference TRBV5-1 and TRBJ2-3): KAGVTQTPRYLIKTRGQQVTLSCSPISGHRSVSWYQQTPGQGLQFLFEYFSETQRNKGNFPGRFSGRQFSNSRSEMNVSTLELGDSALYLCASSLGGTSGSLDTQYFGPGTRLTVL.

The chain combines TRBV7-9 with TRBJ2-1; 8 bases align to TRBD2. With V trimmed by 1 base and J by 1 base, 6 bases remained unmatched. The CDR3 has 17 residues. Per the germline V gene, CDR1 is SEHNR and CDR2 is FQNEAQ (reference sequence). The CDR3 DNA is TGTGCCAGCAGCTTAGTGGGAGCGGGAGCGTCCTACAATGAGCAGTTCTTC. Its translation is CASSLVGAGASYNEQFF.

The chain links TRBV2 to TRBJ1-6; 8 bases line up with TRBD1. This CDR3 has 15 residues. In germline, CDR1 is SNHLY, CDR2 FYNNEI. V lost 7 bases, J lost 6 bases, and 8 bases stayed unmatched. The CDR3 DNA sequence: TGTGCCAGCAAGATGCAGGGGGCGTTTAATTCACCCCTCCACTTT. Translation gives CASKMQGAFNSPLHF.

This sequence joins TRBV5-6 and TRBJ1-1; 9 positions agree with TRBD1. Germline V gene sequence: CDR1 SGHDT, CDR2 YYEEEE. This CDR3 comprises 15 residues. Losses at the gene ends were 0 bases for V and 5 bases for J; bases not matched to a gene: 5. This CDR3 is CASSLVRDRETEAFF. CDR3 coding DNA: TGTGCCAGCAGCTTGGTTCGGGACAGGGAAACTGAAGCTTTCTTT.

V and J are TRBV5-8 and TRBJ2-5; D might be TRBD1 (7 bases). There are 13 residues in the CDR3. V was shortened by 3 bases and J by 5 bases, with 11 bases between the two germline ends. Germline CDR1 reads SGHTS; CDR2 reads YDEGEE. In DNA form, the CDR3 reads TGTGCCAGCAGCTGGGACAGCGGGGAGACCCAGTACTTC. It translates to CASSWDSGETQYF.

This clone occurred once. This chain connects TRBV25-1 to TRBJ1-2, with 9 bases lining up with TRBD1. V shed 4 bases and J 5 bases; nucleotides not matched to a gene: 11. The CDR3 runs 16 residues. Per germline, CDR1 MGHDK and CDR2 SYGVNS. CDR3 sequence: CASSVADPGQGYGYTF. The CDR3 DNA reads as TGTGCCAGCAGTGTAGCGGACCCCGGACAGGGGTATGGCTACACCTTC.

This clone was seen more than once but under ten times. This chain connects TRBV5-6 to TRBJ2-7; 11 bases align to TRBD2. The CDR3 sequence is 14 residues long. The germline gives CDR1 SGHDT, CDR2 YYEEEE. With V trimmed by 1 base and J by 7 bases, 4 bases remained unmatched. The CDR3 region has the DNA TGTGCCAGCAGCTTGCGACTAGCGGGAAGTGAGCAGTACTTC. Protein sequence: CASSLRLAGSEQYF.

V is TRBV19 and J is TRBJ2-7, with 8 bases identical to TRBD1. The CDR3 sequence is 14 residues long. With V trimmed by 4 bases and J by 3 bases, 5 bases remained unmatched. CDR1 is LNHDA, CDR2 SQIVND, per germline (reference sequence). The CDR3 bases are TGTGCCAGTAGTACCAGGGGGCGGCTCTACGAGCAGTACTTC. This translates into CASSTRGRLYEQYF.